This T cell receptor (beta chain) was sequenced in a study of cytomegalovirus exposure and HLA in healthy donors. V was clipped by 7 bases and J by 5 bases; unmatched bases: 9. The CDR3 totals 14 residues. Germline loops: CDR1 WSHSY, CDR2 SAAADI. Findings and limits, study-wide: With later analysis, a missense DCLRE1C variant became linked to TCR beta V- and J-gene trimming.

The PCR ran on 60 Vbeta and 13 Jbeta primers. This table comes from immunoSEQ multiplex PCR, and its TCRdb copy is limited to in-frame clones, with some not included. The sample holds 200,000 to 250,000 clones; 70% to 80% are singletons and the top ten take 2.5% to 3.5%. Of note for this clone: Antigen: not known.

Sequencing was carried out using PBMCs. The V and J genes are TRBV10-2 and TRBJ2-7; 9 nucleotides line up with TRBD1. This TCR was recovered from an older woman in good health and CMV-seropositive. The DNA of the CDR3 is TGCGCCAGCACCCGAGCGGGACAGGGAAACGAGCAGTACTTC. Amino acid sequence: CASTRAGQGNEQYF.